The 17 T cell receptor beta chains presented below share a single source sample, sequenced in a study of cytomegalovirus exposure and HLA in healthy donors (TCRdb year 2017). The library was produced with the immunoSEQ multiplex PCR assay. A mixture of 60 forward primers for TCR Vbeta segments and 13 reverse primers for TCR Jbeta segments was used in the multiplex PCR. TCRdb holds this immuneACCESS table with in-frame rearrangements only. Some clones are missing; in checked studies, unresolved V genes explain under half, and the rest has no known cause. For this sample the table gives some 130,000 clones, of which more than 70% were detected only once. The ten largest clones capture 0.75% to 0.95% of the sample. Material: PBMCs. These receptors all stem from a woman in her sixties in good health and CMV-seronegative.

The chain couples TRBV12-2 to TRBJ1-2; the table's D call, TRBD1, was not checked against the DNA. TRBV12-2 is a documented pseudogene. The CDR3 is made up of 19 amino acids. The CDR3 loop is CASRLAEAGLRTANYGYTF. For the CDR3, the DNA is TGTGCAAGTCGCTTAGCCGAGGCGGGCTTACGGACAGCCAACTATGGCTACACCTTC.

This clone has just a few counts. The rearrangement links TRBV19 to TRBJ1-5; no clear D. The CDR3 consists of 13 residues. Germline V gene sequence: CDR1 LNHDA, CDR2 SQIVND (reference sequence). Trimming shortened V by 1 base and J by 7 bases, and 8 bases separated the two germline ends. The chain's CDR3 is CASSIGQKQPQHF. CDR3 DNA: TGTGCCAGTAGTATAGGACAAAAACAGCCCCAGCATTTT.

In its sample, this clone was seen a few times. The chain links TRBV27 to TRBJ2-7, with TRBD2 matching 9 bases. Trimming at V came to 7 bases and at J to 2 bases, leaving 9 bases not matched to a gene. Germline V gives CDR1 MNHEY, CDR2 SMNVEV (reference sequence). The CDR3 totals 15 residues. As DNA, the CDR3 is TGTGCCAGCATGCGGGAGGGAACTAGTACCTACGAGCAGTACTTC. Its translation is CASMREGTSTYEQYF.

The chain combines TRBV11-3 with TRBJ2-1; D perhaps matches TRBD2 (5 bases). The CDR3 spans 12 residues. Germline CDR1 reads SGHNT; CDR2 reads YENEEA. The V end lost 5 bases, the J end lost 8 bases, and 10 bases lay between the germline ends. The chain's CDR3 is CASSQLGDEQFF. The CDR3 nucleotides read TGTGCCAGCAGCCAACTAGGCGATGAGCAGTTCTTC.

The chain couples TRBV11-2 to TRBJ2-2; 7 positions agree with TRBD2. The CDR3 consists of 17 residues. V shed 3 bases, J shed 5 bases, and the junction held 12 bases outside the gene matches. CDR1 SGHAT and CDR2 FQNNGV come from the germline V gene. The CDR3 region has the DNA TGTGCCAGCAGCTTCGGGCTAACTAGCGCGAGGACCGGGGAGCTGTTTTTT. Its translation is CASSFGLTSARTGELFF. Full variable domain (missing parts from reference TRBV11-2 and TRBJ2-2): EAGVAQSPRYKIIEKRQSVAFWCNPISGHATLYWYQQILGQGPKLLIQFQNNGVVDDSQLPKDRFSAERLKGVDSTLKIQPAKLEDSAVYLCASSFGLTSARTGELFFGEGSRLTVL.

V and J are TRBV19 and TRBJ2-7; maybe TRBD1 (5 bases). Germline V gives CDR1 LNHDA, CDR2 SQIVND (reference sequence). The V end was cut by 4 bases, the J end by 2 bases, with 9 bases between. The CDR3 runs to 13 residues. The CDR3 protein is CASSTGPAYEQYF. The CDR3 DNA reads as TGTGCCAGTAGTACAGGGCCTGCCTACGAGCAGTACTTC.

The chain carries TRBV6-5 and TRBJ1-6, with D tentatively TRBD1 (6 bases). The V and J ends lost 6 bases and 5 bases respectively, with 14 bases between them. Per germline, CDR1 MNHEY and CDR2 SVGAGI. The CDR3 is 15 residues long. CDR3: CASRGARGDNSPLHF. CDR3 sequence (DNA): TGTGCCAGCAGGGGGGCCCGGGGGGATAATTCACCCCTCCACTTT.

CDR3 sequence reads: CASSFPGTSGGETQYF. The CDR3 DNA sequence: TGTGCCAGCAGCTTCCCCGGGACTAGCGGCGGGGAGACCCAGTACTTC. V usage is TRBV7-8 and J usage is TRBJ2-5; 11 nucleotides match TRBD2. CDR1 is SGHVS, CDR2 FQNEAQ, per germline. Trimming cost V 3 bases and J 5 bases; bases outside gene matches: 8. This CDR3 region has 16 residues.

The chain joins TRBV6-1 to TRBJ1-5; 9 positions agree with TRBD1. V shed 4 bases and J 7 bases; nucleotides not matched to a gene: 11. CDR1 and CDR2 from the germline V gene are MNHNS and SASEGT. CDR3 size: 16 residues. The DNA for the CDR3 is TGTGCCAGCAGTGGAGCCGGGACAGGGACGGGGCAGCCCCAGCATTTT. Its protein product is CASSGAGTGTGQPQHF.

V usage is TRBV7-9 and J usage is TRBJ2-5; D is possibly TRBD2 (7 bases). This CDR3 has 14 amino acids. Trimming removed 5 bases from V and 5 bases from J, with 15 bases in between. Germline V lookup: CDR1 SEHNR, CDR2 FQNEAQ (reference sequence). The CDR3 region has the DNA TGTGCCAGCAGCCCCCCGGGGGGCAGTGAGACCCAGTACTTC. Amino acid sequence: CASSPPGGSETQYF.

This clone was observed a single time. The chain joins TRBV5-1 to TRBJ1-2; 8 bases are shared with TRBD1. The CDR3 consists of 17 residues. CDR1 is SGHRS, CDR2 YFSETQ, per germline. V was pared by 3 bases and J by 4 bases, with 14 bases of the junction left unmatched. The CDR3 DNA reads TGCGCCAGCAGCTGGGGGCCCACCGGGACAGGAGGCTATGGCTACACCTTC. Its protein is CASSWGPTGTGGYGYTF.

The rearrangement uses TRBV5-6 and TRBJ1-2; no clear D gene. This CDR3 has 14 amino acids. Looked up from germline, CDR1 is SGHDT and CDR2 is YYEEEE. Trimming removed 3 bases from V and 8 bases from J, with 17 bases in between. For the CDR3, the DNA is TGTGCCAGCAGCTCCCGGGCCAAGCGAGGGGGCTACACCTTC. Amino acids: CASSSRAKRGGYTF.

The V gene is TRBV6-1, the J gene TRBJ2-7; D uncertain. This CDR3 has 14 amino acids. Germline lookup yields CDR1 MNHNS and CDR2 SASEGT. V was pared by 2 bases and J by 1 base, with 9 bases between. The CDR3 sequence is CASSEPGRSYEQYF. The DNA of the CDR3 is TGTGCCAGCAGTGAACCAGGCAGATCCTACGAGCAGTACTTC.

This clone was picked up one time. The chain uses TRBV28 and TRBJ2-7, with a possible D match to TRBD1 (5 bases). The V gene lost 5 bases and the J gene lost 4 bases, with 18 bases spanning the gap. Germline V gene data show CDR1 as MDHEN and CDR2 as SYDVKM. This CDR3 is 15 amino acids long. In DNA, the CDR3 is TGTGCCAGCAGTGAGGCCGGGCAGGGCGGTTACGAGCAGTACTTC. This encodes CASSEAGQGGYEQYF.

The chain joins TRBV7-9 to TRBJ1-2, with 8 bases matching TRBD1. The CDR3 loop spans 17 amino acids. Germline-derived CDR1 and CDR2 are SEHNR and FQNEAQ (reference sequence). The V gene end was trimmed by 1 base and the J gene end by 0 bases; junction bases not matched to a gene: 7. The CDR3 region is CASSLVAGGDPNYGYTF. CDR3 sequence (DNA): TGTGCCAGCAGCTTAGTGGCAGGGGGCGATCCTAACTATGGCTACACCTTC.

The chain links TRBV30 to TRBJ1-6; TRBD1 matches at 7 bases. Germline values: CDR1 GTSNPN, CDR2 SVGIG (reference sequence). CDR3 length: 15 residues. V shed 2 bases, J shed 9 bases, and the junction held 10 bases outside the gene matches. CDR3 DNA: TGTGCCTGGAGTAGGACAGGTGGGGATTTTTCACCCCTCCACTTT. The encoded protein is CAWSRTGGDFSPLHF.

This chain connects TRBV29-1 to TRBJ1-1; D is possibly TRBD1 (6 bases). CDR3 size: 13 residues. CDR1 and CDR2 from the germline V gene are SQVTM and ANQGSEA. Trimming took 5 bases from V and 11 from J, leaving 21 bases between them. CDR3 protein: CSVKGDRTAWAFF. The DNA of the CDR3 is TGCAGCGTTAAAGGAGACAGGACAGCATGGGCTTTCTTT.